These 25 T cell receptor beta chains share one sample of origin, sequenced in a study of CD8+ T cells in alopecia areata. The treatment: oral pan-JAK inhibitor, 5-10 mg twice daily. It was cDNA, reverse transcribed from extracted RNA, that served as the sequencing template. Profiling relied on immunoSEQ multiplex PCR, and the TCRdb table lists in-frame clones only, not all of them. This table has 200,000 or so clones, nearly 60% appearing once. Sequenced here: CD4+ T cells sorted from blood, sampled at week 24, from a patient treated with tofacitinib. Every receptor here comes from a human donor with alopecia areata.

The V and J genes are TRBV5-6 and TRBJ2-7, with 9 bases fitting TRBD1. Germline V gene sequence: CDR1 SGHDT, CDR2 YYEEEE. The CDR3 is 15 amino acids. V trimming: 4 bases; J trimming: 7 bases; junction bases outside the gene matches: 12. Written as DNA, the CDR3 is TGTGCCAGCAGCCGCTCCGGACAGGGGACCCGGGAGCAGTACTTC. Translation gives CASSRSGQGTREQYF.

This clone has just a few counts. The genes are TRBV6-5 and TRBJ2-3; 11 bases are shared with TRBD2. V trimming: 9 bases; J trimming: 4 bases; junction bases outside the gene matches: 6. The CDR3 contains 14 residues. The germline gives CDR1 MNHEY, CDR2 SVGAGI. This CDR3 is CASRELAGADTQYF. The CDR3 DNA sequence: TGTGCCAGTCGGGAACTAGCGGGGGCAGATACGCAGTATTTT.

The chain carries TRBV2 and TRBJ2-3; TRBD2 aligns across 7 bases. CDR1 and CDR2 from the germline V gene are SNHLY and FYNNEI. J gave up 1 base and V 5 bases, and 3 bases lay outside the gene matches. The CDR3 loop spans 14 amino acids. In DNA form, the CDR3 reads TGTGCCAGCAGTCGGAGCGGGGGCACAGATACGCAGTATTTT. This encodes CASSRSGGTDTQYF. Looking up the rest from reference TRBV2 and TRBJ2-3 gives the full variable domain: EPEVTQTPSHQVTQMGQEVILRCVPISNHLYFYWYRQILGQKVEFLVSFYNNEISEKSEIFDDQFSVERPDGSNFTLKIRSTKLEDSAMYFCASSRSGGTDTQYFGPGTRLTVL.

The DNA for the CDR3 is TGCGCCAGCAGTCAATCAACCCGTGTTTACGAGCAGTACTTC. Translation gives CASSQSTRVYEQYF. The chain links TRBV23-1 to TRBJ2-7; no reliable D call. TRBV23-1 is sorted into the ORF group, with uncertain function. V lost 0 bases and J lost 4, with 10 bases in between. The CDR3 is 14 amino acids.

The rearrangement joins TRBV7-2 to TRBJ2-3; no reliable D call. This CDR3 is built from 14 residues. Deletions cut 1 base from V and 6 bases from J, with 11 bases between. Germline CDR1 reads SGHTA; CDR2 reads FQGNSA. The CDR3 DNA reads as TGTGCCAGCAGCTTAGGGCCAGATCGTGATACGCAGTATTTT. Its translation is CASSLGPDRDTQYF.

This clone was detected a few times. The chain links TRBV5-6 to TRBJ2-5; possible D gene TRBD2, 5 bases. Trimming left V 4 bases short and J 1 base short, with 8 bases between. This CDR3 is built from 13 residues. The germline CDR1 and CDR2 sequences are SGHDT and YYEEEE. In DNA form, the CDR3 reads TGTGCCAGCAGCCCCGGGATCCAAGAGACCCAGTACTTC. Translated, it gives CASSPGIQETQYF.

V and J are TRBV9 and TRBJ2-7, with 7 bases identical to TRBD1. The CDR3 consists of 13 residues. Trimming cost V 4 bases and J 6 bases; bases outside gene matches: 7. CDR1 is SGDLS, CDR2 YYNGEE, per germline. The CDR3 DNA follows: TGTGCCAGCAGCCAAAGACAGGGTACCGAGCAGTACTTC. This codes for CASSQRQGTEQYF.

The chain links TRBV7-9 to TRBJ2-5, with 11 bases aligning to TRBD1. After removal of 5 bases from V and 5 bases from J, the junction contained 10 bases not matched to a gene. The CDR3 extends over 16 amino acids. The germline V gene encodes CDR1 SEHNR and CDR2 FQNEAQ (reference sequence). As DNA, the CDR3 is TGTGCCAGCAGCACAACGCGGGGACAGGGGGGCGAGACCCAGTACTTC. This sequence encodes CASSTTRGQGGETQYF.

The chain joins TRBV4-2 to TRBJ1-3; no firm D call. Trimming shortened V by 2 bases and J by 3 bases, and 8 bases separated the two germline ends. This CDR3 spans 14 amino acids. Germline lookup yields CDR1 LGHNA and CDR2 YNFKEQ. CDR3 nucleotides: TGTGCCAGCAGCCAACGATGGAGTGGAAACACCATATATTTT. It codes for CASSQRWSGNTIYF.

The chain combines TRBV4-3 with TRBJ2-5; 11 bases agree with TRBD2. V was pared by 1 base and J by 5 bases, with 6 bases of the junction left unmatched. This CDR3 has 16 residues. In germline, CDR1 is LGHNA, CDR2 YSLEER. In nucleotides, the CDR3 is TGCGCCAGCAGCCAAGTAGCGGGGGGGCCCAGCGAGACCCAGTACTTC. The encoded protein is CASSQVAGGPSETQYF.

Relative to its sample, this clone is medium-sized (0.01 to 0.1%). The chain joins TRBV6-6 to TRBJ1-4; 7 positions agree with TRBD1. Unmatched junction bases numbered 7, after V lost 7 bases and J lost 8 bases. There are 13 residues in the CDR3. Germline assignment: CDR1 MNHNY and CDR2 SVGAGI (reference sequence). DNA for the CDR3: TGTGCCAGCATCGACAGGGTATCCGAAAAACTGTTTTTT. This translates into CASIDRVSEKLFF.

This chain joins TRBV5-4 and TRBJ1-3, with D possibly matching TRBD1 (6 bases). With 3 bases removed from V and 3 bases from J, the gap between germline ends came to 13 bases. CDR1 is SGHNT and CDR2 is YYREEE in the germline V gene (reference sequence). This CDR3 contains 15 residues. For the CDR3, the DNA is TGTGCCAGCAGCTCAGAGGGGGGACTTGGAAACACCATATATTTT. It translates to CASSSEGGLGNTIYF.

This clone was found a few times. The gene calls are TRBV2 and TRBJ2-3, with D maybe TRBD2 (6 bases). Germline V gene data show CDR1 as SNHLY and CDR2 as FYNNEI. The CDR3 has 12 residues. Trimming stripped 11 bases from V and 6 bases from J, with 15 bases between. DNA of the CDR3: TGTGCCGGGAGGACCCTCGATGATACGCAGTATTTT. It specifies CAGRTLDDTQYF.

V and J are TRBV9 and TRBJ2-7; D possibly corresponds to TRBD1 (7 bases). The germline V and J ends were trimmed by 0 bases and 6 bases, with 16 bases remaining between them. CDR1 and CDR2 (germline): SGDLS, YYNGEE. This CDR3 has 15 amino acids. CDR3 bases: TGTGCCAGCAGCGTAGGTGTGGCAGGGGGAGGCGAGCAGTACTTC. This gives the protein CASSVGVAGGGEQYF.

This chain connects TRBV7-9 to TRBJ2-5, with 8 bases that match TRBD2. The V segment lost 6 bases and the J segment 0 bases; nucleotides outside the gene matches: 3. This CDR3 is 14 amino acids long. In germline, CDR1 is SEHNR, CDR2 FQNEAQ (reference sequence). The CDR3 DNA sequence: TGTGCCAGCAGAGTAGCGGGGAACCAAGAGACCCAGTACTTC. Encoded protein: CASRVAGNQETQYF.

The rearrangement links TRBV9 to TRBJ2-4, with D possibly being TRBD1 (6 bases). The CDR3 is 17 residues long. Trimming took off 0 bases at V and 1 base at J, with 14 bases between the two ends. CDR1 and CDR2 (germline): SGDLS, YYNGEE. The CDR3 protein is CASSVAAGDGAKNIQYF. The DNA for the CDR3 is TGTGCCAGCAGCGTAGCAGCAGGGGACGGGGCCAAAAACATTCAGTACTTC.

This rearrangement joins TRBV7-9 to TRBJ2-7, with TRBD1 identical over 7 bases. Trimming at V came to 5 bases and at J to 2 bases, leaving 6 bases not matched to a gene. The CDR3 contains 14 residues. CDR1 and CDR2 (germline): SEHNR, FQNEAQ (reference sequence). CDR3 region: CASSPQGSPYEQYF. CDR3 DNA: TGTGCCAGCAGCCCACAGGGGTCCCCCTACGAGCAGTACTTC. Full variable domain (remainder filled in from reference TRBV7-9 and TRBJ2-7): DTGVSQNPRHKITKRGQNVTFRCDPISEHNRLYWYRQTLGQGPEFLTYFQNEAQLEKSRLLSDRFSAERPKGSFSTLEIQRTEQGDSAMYLCASSPQGSPYEQYFGPGTRLTVT.

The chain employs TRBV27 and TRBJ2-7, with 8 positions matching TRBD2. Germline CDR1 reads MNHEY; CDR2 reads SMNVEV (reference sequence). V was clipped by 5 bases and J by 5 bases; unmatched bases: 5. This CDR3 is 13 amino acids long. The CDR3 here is CASSPRRGDEQYF. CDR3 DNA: TGTGCCAGCAGTCCCCGGCGGGGGGACGAGCAGTACTTC.

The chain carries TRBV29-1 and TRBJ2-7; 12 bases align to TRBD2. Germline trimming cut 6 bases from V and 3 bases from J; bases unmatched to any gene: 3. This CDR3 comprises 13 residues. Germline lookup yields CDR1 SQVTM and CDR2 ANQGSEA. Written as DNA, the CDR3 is TGCAGCGTGGGACTAGCGGGTTTCTACGAGCAGTACTTC. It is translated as CSVGLAGFYEQYF.

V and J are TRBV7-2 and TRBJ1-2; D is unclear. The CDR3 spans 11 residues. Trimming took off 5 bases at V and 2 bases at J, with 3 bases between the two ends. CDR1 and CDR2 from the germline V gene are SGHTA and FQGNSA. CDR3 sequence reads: CASSQNYGYTF. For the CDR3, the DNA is TGTGCCAGCAGCCAAAACTATGGCTACACCTTC.

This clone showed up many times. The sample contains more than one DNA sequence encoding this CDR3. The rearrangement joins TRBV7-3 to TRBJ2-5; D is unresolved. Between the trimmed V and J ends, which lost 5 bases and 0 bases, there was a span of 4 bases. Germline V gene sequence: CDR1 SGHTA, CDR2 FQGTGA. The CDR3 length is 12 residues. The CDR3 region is CASSPDQETQYF. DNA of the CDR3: TGTGCCAGCAGCCCCGACCAAGAGACCCAGTACTTC.

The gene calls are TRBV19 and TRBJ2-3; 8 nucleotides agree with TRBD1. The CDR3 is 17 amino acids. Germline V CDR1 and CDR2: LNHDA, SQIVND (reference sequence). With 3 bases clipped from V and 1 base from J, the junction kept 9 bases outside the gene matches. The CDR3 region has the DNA TGTGCCAGTAGTATGGTCGGCGGGACAGGTCGCACAGATACGCAGTATTTT. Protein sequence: CASSMVGGTGRTDTQYF.

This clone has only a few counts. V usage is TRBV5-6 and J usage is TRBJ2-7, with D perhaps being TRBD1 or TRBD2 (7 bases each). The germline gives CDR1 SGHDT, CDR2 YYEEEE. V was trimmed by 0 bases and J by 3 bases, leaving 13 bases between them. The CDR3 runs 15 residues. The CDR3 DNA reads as TGTGCCAGCAGCTTGGGTGGCAGGGGGGGCTACGAGCAGTACTTC. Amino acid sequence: CASSLGGRGGYEQYF.

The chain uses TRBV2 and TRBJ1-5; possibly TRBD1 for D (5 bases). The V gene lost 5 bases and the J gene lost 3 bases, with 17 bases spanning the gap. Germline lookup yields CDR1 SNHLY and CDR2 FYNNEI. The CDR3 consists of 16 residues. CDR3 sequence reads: CASSSGTSRHNQPQHF. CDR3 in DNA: TGTGCCAGCAGTTCTGGGACCTCCAGGCACAATCAGCCCCAGCATTTT.

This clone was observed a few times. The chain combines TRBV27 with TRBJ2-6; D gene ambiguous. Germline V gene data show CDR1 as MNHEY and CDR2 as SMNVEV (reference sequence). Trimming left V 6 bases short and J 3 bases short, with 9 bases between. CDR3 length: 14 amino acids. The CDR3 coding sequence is TGTGCCAGCAGAAACATGGATGGGGCCAACGTCCTGACTTTC. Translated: CASRNMDGANVLTF.